The 3 T cell receptor beta chains below all came from one sample that was sequenced in a study of response to subunit inactivated influenza vaccine. A single record per CDR3 protein comes from TCRdb applying MiXCR to the RT-PCR reads. Here the sample spans about 800,000 distinct CDR3 sequences, around 20% being singletons. The sequences come from PBMCs from blood, collected around 5 days after vaccination. All receptors derive from a man aged 45 to 65 who received an inactivated influenza vaccine.

This clonotype has just a few counts. The chain employs TRBV16 and TRBJ2-7, with TRBD2 identical over 9 bases. Germline CDR1 and CDR2: KGHSY and FQNENV. The V gene end was trimmed by 3 bases and the J gene end by 6 bases; junction bases not matched to a gene: 12. CDR3 length: 16 amino acids. The CDR3 DNA reads TGTGCCAGCAGCCAGTCCCGACTAGCGGCCGCCTCCGAGCAGTACTTC. The encoded protein is CASSQSRLAAASEQYF.

CDR3 sequence: CSVRGSNEQFF. CDR3 nucleotides: TGCAGCGTGCGGGGGTCCAATGAGCAGTTCTTC. The chain couples TRBV29-1 to TRBJ2-1; 7 bases fit TRBD2. The V gene end was trimmed by 6 bases and the J gene end by 6 bases; junction bases not matched to a gene: 2. The CDR3 has 11 residues. Germline V gene lookup returns CDR1 SQVTM and CDR2 ANQGSEA.

A few counts support this clonotype. The chain links TRBV28 to TRBJ2-1, with 8 bases matching TRBD2. This CDR3 has 14 residues. V lost 5 bases, J lost 7 bases, and 7 bases stayed unmatched. Germline loops: CDR1 MDHEN, CDR2 SYDVKM. CDR3 amino acids: CASSPLPSGNEQFF. CDR3 in DNA: TGTGCCAGCAGTCCTCTACCTAGCGGGAATGAGCAGTTCTTC.